Presented here are 17 T cell receptor beta chains from one specimen sequenced in a study of CDR3 diversity in severe acne. TCRdb ran MiXCR on the PCR reads and lists one entry per CDR3 protein. The data contain some 85,000 distinct CDR3 sequences, under 55% of them singletons. The sequenced sample consisted of blood. The origin of the receptors is a male donor with severe acne vulgaris.

Only a few counts were recorded for this clonotype. V is TRBV4-1 and J is TRBJ2-7; no firm D call. This CDR3 has 17 amino acids. Trimming cost V 2 bases and J 3 bases, with 20 bases left between them. Germline CDR1 MGHRA, CDR2 YSYEKL. The CDR3 loop reads CASSQTPVVAPGYEQYF. In nucleotides, the CDR3 is TGCGCCAGCAGCCAAACCCCCGTGGTGGCTCCAGGCTACGAGCAGTACTTC.

On this clonotype itself: The junction differs from germline at one of its ends, possibly a read error. This chain joins TRBV2 and TRBJ1-4; 10 bases map to TRBD1. There are 14 residues in the CDR3. The germline CDR1 and CDR2 sequences are SNHLY and FYNNEI. Here the CDR3 DNA reads TGTGCCCGCAGGACAGGGGGATCTAATGAAAAACTGTTTTTT. Translated: CARRTGGSNEKLFF.

The genes are TRBV2 and TRBJ2-3; TRBD1 aligns across 7 bases. The CDR3 consists of 15 residues. Germline V gene sequence: CDR1 SNHLY, CDR2 FYNNEI. Trimming removed 4 bases from V and 3 bases from J; junction bases left unmatched: 7. DNA for the CDR3: TGTGCCAGCAGTGCTGAGACAGGGCGTACAGATACGCAGTATTTT. Protein: CASSAETGRTDTQYF.

This clonotype showed up just a few times. Possible read error: a much larger clone is one base away. V usage is TRBV19 and J usage is TRBJ2-1; D possibly matches TRBD1 or TRBD2 (6 bases each). This CDR3 contains 13 residues. Trimming stripped 7 bases from V and 6 bases from J, with 13 bases between. Per germline, CDR1 LNHDA and CDR2 SQIVND (reference sequence). The CDR3 reads CASKAGHCNEQFF. The CDR3 DNA is TGTGCCAGTAAGGCGGGACACTGCAATGAGCAGTTCTTC.

This clonotype was counted ten times or more. This sequence joins TRBV28 and TRBJ1-1; no definite D call. Trimming removed 11 bases at V and 0 bases at J, with 16 bases between. Germline CDR1 reads MDHEN; CDR2 reads SYDVKM. The CDR3 length is 14 residues. The CDR3 DNA is TGTGCCGCTTGCCCGGGCAGGATGAACACTGAAGCTTTCTTT. Translated, it gives CAACPGRMNTEAFF.

This clonotype was picked up many times. This rearrangement joins TRBV12-3 or TRBV12-4 to TRBJ2-1, with 11 bases that match TRBD2. CDR3 length: 15 residues. The trim removed 2 bases at V and 8 bases at J, leaving 5 bases unmatched. This chain's CDR3 is CASSLQGLAGDEQFF. CDR3 bases: TGTGCCAGCAGTTTACAAGGACTAGCGGGTGATGAGCAGTTCTTC.

This clonotype was seen many times. The chain links TRBV5-1 to TRBJ1-3; D remains ambiguous. There are 14 residues in the CDR3. From germline, CDR1 is SGHRS and CDR2 YFSETQ. V shed 7 bases and J shed 0 bases, with 11 bases lying between them. Here the CDR3 DNA reads TGCGCCAGCCGACCGGGCCACTCTGGAAACACCATATATTTT. Translation gives CASRPGHSGNTIYF.

The J gene is TRBJ1-2, the V gene TRBV5-4, with D possibly being TRBD1 (5 bases). V was shortened by 0 bases and J by 4 bases, with 10 bases between the two germline ends. Germline loops: CDR1 SGHNT, CDR2 YYREEE (reference sequence). The CDR3 length is 14 residues. CDR3 sequence (DNA): TGTGCCAGCAGCTTGGCGGGGGGACCCTATGGCTACACCTTC. Protein: CASSLAGGPYGYTF.

J is TRBJ2-2 and V is TRBV5-1; no firm D call. V shed 4 bases and J shed 0 bases, with 16 bases lying between them. CDR3 size: 17 residues. Germline loops: CDR1 SGHRS, CDR2 YFSETQ. The DNA of the CDR3 is TGCGCCAGCAGCCAAAACGGCCCGAACGCGAACACCGGGGAGCTGTTTTTT. It codes for CASSQNGPNANTGELFF.

In regard to this clonotype: A read error may produce the germline difference seen at one junction end. The chain uses TRBV25-1 and TRBJ2-7; no firm D call. The CDR3 contains 15 residues. Germline assignment: CDR1 MGHDK and CDR2 SYGVNS. The CDR3 region has the DNA TGTACCAGCAGTGGGGTACCGGGTCTACACTACGAGCAGTACTTC. Residues: CTSSGVPGLHYEQYF.

Regarding this clonotype: In this CDR3 the conserved last residue, phenylalanine or tryptophan, is missing, so a read error is likely. The chain links TRBV29-1 to TRBJ2-5; D gene ambiguous. This CDR3 has 11 amino acids. V lost 4 bases and J 3 bases, leaving 6 bases between the germline ends. Germline V lookup: CDR1 SQVTM, CDR2 ANQGSEA. CDR3 nucleotide sequence: TGCAGCGTTGCCGGAGAAGAGACCCAGTACCTC. Translated, it gives CSVAGEETQYL.

The chain joins TRBV7-2 to TRBJ2-2, with 10 bases fitting TRBD2. The J segment lost 5 bases and the V segment lost 5 bases, leaving 5 bases of the junction unmatched. The CDR3 runs 15 residues. Germline lookup yields CDR1 SGHTA and CDR2 FQGNSA. CDR3 region: CASSPSGSFTGELFF. DNA for the CDR3: TGTGCCAGCAGCCCTAGCGGGAGTTTTACCGGGGAGCTGTTTTTT.

The chain carries TRBV7-2 and TRBJ1-2; maybe TRBD1 (5 bases). V was shortened by 3 bases and J by 4 bases, with 36 bases between the two germline ends. CDR3 length: 22 residues. Germline values: CDR1 SGHTA, CDR2 FQGNSA. CDR3 in DNA: TGTGCCAGCAGCTTCCGACTAACGGGAGGGCCGGGCACCGGGGAGGGGACCTATGGCTACACCTTC. This translates into CASSFRLTGGPGTGEGTYGYTF.

The chain employs TRBV10-3 and TRBJ1-6; D may be TRBD1 (5 bases). The germline V gene has CDR1 ENHRY and CDR2 SYGVKD. V gave up 0 bases and J gave up 11 bases, with 11 bases separating them. The CDR3 is 14 residues long. CDR3 in amino acids: CAISESTVLAPLHF. The CDR3 DNA reads TGTGCCATCAGTGAGTCGACAGTTTTAGCACCCCTCCACTTT.

A few counts support this clonotype. This chain links TRBV20-1 with TRBJ1-1; D is perhaps TRBD1 (6 bases). The CDR3 has 13 residues. Germline V gene data show CDR1 as DFQATT and CDR2 as SNEGSKA (reference sequence). The V and J ends lost 3 bases and 7 bases respectively, with 15 bases between them. This CDR3 reads CSARDSLRDEAFF. The CDR3 DNA follows: TGCAGTGCTAGGGACAGCCTTAGGGATGAAGCTTTCTTT.

The chain uses TRBV28 and TRBJ2-2; 10 bases fit TRBD1. CDR3 length equals 14 residues. Germline-derived CDR1 and CDR2 are MDHEN and SYDVKM. Losses at the gene ends were 6 bases for V and 4 bases for J; bases not matched to a gene: 2. In DNA, the CDR3 is TGTGCCAGCAGGGGGACAGGGGTCACCGGGGAGCTGTTTTTT. It codes for CASRGTGVTGELFF. Drawing the rest from reference TRBV28 and TRBJ2-2, the complete variable domain is DVKVTQSSRYLVKRTGEKVFLECVQDMDHENMFWYRQDPGLGLRLIYFSYDVKMKEKGDIPEGYSVSREKKERFSLILESASTNQTSMYLCASRGTGVTGELFFGEGSRLTVL.

This clonotype has ten or more counts. The V call is TRBV7-9, the J call TRBJ1-3; no clear D gene. Germline V gene sequence: CDR1 SEHNR, CDR2 FQNEAQ (reference sequence). The V end lost 0 bases, the J end lost 2 bases, and 8 bases lay between the germline ends. CDR3 length equals 15 residues. The CDR3 region has the DNA TGTGCCAGCAGCTTAGCCCCAGGAACTGGAAACACCATATATTTT. This sequence encodes CASSLAPGTGNTIYF.